This TCR beta chain emerged from a study of CD8 T cells in ankylosing spondylitis. Germline trimming cut 6 bases from V and 2 bases from J; bases unmatched to any gene: 3. Germline V gene lookup returns CDR1 MNHEY and CDR2 SMNVEV (reference sequence). The CDR3 consists of 14 residues. On this clonotype: Its antigen is still unknown.

Study results and limitations: A TCR beta motif of several highly homologous variants seemed to mark ankylosing spondylitis blood.

Scientists made TCR beta libraries using quantitative 5'-RACE with molecular barcodes. TCRdb called the 5' RACE reads again in MiXCR, with one record for every CDR3 protein. The sample records roughly 400,000 distinct CDR3 sequences, around 20% being singletons. The chain employs TRBV27 and TRBJ2-7; 11 nucleotides line up with TRBD2. This TCR came from a male donor with ankylosing spondylitis. The sequencing sample was made of blood, either unsorted or a sorted T cell fraction (not recorded which). CDR3 amino acids: CASRGLAATYEQYF. The CDR3 DNA follows: TGTGCCAGCAGGGGACTAGCGGCTACCTACGAGCAGTACTTC.